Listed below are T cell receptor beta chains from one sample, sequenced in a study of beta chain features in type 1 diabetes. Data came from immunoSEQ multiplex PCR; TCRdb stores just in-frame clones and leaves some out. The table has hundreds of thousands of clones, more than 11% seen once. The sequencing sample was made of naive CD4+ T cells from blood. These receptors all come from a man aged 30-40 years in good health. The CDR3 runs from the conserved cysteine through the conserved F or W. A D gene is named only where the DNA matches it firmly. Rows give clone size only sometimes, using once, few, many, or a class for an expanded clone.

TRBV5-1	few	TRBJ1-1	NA	CASSLELNTEAFF	TGCGCCAGCAGCTTGGAATTGAACACTGAAGCTTTCTTT
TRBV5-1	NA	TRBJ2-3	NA	CASSPPTSTDTQYF	TGCGCCAGCTCGCCCCCGACTAGCACAGATACGCAGTATTTT
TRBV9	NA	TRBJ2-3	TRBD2	CASSVGGLGRAPDTQYF	TGTGCCAGCAGCGTAGGGGGACTAGGTCGGGCCCCAGATACGCAGTATTTT
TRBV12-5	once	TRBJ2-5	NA	CASGLVPETQYF	TGTGCTAGTGGTTTGGTCCCGGAGACCCAGTACTTC
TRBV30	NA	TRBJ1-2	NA	CAWGHLGGYTF	TGTGCCTGGGGACATCTGGGTGGCTACACCTTC
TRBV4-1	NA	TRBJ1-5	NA	CASSQVAGSNQPQHF	TGCGCCAGCAGCCAAGTCGCTGGTAGCAATCAGCCCCAGCATTTT
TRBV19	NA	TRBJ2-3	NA	CASSKSSPSTDTQYF	TGTGCCAGTAGTAAATCCTCTCCTAGCACAGATACGCAGTATTTT
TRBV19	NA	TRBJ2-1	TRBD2	CASSPTSGILDEQFF	TGTGCCAGTAGCCCTACTAGCGGGATACTCGATGAGCAGTTCTTC
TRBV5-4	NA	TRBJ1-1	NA	CASSSSVGANTEAFF	TGTGCCAGCAGCTCCTCCGTCGGAGCGAACACTGAAGCTTTCTTT
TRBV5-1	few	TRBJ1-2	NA	CASSPTPGQGGYTF	TGCGCCAGCAGCCCCACGCCGGGACAAGGTGGCTACACCTTC
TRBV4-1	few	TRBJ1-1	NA	CASSRLIAGAAEAFF	TGCGCCAGCAGCCGCCTGATCGCGGGGGCGGCTGAAGCTTTCTTT
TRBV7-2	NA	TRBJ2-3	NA	CASSLRLRLKRGSTDTQYF	TGTGCCAGCAGCTTGCGCCTGCGTCTCAAACGGGGGAGTACAGATACGCAGTATTTT
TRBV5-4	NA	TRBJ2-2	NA	CASSPGLITGELFF	TGTGCCAGCAGCCCCGGGCTCATCACCGGGGAGCTGTTTTTT
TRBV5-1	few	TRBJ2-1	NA	CASSFSGASSYNEQFF	TGCGCCAGCAGCTTTAGTGGCGCCAGCTCCTACAATGAGCAGTTCTTC
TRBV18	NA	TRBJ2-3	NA	CASSPSTADTQYF	TGTGCCAGCTCACCTTCGACGGCAGATACGCAGTATTTT
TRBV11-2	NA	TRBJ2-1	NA	CASSLGPNEQFF	TGTGCCAGCAGCTTAGGACCTAATGAGCAGTTCTTC
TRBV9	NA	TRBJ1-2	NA	CASSSGVNYGYTF	TGTGCCAGCAGCTCAGGGGTGAACTATGGCTACACCTTC
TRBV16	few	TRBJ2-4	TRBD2	CASSQLDRTSGKNIQYF	TGTGCCAGCAGCCAATTAGACAGGACTAGCGGAAAAAACATTCAGTACTTC
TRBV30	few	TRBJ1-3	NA	CAWSVEDDGNTIYF	TGTGCCTGGAGTGTTGAGGACGATGGAAACACCATATATTTT
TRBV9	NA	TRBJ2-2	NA	CASSVSTSRGGELFF	TGTGCCAGCAGCGTATCAACCTCCCGGGGGGGGGAGCTGTTTTTT
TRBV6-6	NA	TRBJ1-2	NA	CASSPQTVAHGYTF	TGTGCCAGCAGTCCACAGACAGTAGCCCATGGCTACACCTTC
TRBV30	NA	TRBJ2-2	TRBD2	CAWSEILAANTGELFF	TGTGCCTGGAGCGAGATACTAGCGGCGAACACCGGGGAGCTGTTTTTT
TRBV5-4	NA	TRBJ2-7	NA	CASSLDGAYEQYF	TGTGCCAGCAGCTTGGATGGCGCCTACGAGCAGTACTTC
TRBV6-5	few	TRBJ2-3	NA	CASSLERSDTQYF	TGTGCCAGCAGTTTGGAGAGGTCAGATACGCAGTATTTT
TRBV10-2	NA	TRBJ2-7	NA	CASSFSGVRSYEQYF	TGCGCCAGCAGTTTTTCCGGGGTACGCTCCTACGAGCAGTACTTC
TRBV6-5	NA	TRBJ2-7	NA	CASSYEGKTGYEQYF	TGTGCCAGCAGTTACGAGGGGAAGACGGGCTACGAGCAGTACTTC